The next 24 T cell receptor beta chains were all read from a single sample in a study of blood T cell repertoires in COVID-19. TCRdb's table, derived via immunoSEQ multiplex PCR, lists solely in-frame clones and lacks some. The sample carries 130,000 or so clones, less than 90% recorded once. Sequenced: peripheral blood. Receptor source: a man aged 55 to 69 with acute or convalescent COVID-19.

CDR3 nucleotides: TGTGCCAGCAGTTACTCCGGACAGGGACGGGGGCATTTT. It encodes CASSYSGQGRGHF. The chain joins TRBV6-2 or TRBV6-3 to TRBJ1-5; TRBD1 aligns across 8 bases. The J segment lost 15 bases and the V segment lost 0 bases, leaving 7 bases of the junction unmatched. Germline CDR1 and CDR2: MNHEY and SVGEGT. The CDR3 has 13 residues.

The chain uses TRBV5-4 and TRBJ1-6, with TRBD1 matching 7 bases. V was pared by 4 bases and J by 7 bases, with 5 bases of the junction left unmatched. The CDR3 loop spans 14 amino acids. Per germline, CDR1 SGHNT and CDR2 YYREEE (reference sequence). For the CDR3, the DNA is TGTGCCAGCAGCGTGACAGGGAACAATTCACCCCTCCACTTT. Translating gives CASSVTGNNSPLHF.

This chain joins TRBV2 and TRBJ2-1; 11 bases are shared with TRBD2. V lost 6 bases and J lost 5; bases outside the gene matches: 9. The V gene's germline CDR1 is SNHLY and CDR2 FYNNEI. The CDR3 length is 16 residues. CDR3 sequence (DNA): TGTGCCAGCAGGGACCGTACTAGCGGGGGAAACAATGAGCAGTTCTTC. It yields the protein CASRDRTSGGNNEQFF.

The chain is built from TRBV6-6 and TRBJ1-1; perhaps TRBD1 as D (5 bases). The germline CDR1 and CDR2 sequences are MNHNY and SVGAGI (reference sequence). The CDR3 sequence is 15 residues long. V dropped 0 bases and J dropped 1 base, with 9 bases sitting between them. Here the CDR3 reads CASSYSTDQNTEAFF. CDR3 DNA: TGTGCCAGCAGTTACTCGACAGATCAGAACACTGAAGCTTTCTTT.

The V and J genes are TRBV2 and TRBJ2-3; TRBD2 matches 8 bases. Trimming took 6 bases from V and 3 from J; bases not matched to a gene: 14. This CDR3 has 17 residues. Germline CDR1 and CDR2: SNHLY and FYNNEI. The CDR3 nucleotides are TGTGCCAGCAGGCCCTCCTTAGCGGGGTCTGGAACAGATACGCAGTATTTT. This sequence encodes CASRPSLAGSGTDTQYF.

CDR3 residues: CASSASAGLDTEAFF. CDR3 coding DNA: TGTGCCAGCAGCGCCAGTGCCGGGTTGGACACTGAAGCTTTCTTT. V usage is TRBV3-1 (or the pseudogene TRBV3-2) and J usage is TRBJ1-1, with D unclear. Trimming took off 5 bases at V and 3 bases at J, with 16 bases between the two ends. Germline CDR1 LGHDT, CDR2 YNNKEL (reference sequence). CDR3 size: 15 residues.

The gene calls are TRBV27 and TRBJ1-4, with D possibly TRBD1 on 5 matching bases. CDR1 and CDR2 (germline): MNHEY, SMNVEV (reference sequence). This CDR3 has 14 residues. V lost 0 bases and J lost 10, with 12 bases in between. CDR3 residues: CASSLSPGEGKLFF. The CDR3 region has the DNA TGTGCCAGCAGTTTATCGCCGGGGGAGGGAAAACTGTTTTTT. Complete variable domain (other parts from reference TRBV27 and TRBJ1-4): EAQVTQNPRYLITVTGKKLTVTCSQNMNHEYMSWYRQDPGLGLRQIYYSMNVEVTDKGDVPEGYKVSRKEKRNFPLILESPSPNQTSLYFCASSLSPGEGKLFFGSGTQLSVL.

CDR3 amino acids: CASSQGESRYSGANVLTF. The CDR3 nucleotides read TGTGCCAGCAGCCAGGGGGAATCCCGATACTCTGGGGCCAACGTCCTGACTTTC. V is TRBV9 and J is TRBJ2-6; 7 positions match TRBD1. Germline CDR1 reads SGDLS; CDR2 reads YYNGEE. The CDR3 loop spans 18 amino acids. V shed 4 bases and J 0 bases; nucleotides not matched to a gene: 10.

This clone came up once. The DNA of the CDR3 is TGCGCCAGCAGCTTGGACCAGGGTGGGTATGGCTACACCTTC. Translation: CASSLDQGGYGYTF. V is TRBV5-1 and J is TRBJ1-2, with D maybe TRBD1 (5 bases). CDR1 is SGHRS, CDR2 YFSETQ, per germline. The length of the CDR3 is 14 residues. V was pared by 0 bases and J by 5 bases, with 11 bases between. The full variable domain, completed using reference TRBV5-1 and TRBJ1-2, is KAGVTQTPRYLIKTRGQQVTLSCSPISGHRSVSWYQQTPGQGLQFLFEYFSETQRNKGNFPGRFSGRQFSNSRSEMNVSTLELGDSALYLCASSLDQGGYGYTFGSGTRLTVV.

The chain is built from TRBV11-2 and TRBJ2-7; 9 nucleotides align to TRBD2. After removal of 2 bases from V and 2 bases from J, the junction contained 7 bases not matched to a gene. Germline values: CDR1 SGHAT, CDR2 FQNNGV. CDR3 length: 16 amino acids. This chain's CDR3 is CASSLRASGGTYEQYF. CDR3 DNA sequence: TGTGCCAGCAGCTTACGGGCCAGCGGGGGGACCTACGAGCAGTACTTC.

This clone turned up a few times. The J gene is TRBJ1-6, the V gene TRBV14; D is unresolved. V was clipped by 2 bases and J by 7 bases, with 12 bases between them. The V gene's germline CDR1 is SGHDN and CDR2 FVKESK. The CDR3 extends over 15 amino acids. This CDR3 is CASSQTAAGNSPLHF. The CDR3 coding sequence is TGTGCCAGCAGCCAAACCGCGGCGGGGAATTCACCCCTCCACTTT.

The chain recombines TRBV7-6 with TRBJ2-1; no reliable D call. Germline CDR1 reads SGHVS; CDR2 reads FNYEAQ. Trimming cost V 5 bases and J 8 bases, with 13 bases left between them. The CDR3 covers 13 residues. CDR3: CASSHRSVDEQFF. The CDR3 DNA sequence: TGTGCCAGCAGCCATAGGAGTGTCGATGAGCAGTTCTTC.

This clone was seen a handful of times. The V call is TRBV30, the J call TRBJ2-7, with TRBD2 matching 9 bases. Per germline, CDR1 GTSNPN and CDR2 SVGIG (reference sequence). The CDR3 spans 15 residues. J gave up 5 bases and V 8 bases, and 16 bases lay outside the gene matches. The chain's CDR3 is CAGNPSSGMADEQYF. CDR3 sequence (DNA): TGTGCCGGAAACCCGTCTAGCGGGATGGCGGACGAGCAGTACTTC.

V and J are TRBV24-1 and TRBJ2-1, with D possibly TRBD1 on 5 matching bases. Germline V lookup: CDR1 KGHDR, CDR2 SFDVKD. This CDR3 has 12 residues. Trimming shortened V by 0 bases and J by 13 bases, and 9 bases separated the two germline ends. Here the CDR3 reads CATSDLGAVQFF. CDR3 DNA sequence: TGTGCCACCAGTGATTTGGGGGCTGTCCAGTTCTTC.

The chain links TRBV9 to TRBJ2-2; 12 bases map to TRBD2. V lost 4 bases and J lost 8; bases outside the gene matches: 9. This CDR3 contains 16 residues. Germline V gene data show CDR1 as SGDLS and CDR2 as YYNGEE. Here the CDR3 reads CASSFGGLAGRGELFF. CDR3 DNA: TGTGCCAGCAGCTTCGGTGGACTAGCGGGAAGGGGGGAGCTGTTTTTT. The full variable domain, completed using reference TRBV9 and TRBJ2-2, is DSGVTQTPKHLITATGQRVTLRCSPRSGDLSVYWYQQSLDQGLQFLIQYYNGEERAKGNILERFSAQQFPDLHSELNLSSLELGDSALYFCASSFGGLAGRGELFFGEGSRLTVL.

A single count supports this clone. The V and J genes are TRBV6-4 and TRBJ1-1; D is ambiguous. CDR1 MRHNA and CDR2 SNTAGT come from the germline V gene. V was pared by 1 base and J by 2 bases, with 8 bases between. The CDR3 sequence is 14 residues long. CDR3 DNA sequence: TGTGCCAGCAGTGACTTTCGAGTAAACACTGAAGCTTTCTTT. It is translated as CASSDFRVNTEAFF.

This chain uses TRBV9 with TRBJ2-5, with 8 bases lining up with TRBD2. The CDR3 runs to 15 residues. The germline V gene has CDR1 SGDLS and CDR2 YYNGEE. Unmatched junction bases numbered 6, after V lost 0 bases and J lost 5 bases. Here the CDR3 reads CASSVVNGREETQYF. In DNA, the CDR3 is TGTGCCAGCAGCGTAGTGAACGGGAGGGAGGAGACCCAGTACTTC.

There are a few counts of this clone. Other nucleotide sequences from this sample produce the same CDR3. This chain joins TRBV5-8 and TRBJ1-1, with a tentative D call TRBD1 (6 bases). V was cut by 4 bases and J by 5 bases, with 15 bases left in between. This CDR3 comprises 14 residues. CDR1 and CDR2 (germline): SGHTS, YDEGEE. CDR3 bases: TGTGCCAGCAGCCTTTTACAGGGTAGGACTGAAGCTTTCTTT. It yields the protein CASSLLQGRTEAFF.

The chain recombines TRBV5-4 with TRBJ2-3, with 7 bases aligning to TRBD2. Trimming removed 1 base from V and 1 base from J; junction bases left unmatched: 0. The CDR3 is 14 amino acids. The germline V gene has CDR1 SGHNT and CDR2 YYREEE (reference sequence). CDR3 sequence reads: CASSLSGGTDTQYF. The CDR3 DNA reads TGTGCCAGCAGCTTGAGCGGGGGCACAGATACGCAGTATTTT.

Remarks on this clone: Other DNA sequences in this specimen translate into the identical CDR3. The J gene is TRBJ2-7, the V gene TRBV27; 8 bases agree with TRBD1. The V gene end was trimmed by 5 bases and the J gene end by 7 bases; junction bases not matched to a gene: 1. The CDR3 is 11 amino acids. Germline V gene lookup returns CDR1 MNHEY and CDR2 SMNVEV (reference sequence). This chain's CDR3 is CASSTGGEQYF. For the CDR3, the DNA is TGTGCCAGCAGTACAGGGGGAGAGCAGTACTTC.

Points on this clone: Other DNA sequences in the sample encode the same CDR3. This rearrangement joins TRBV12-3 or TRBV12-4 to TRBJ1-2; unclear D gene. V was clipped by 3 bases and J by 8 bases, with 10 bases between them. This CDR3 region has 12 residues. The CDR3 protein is CASSFGRGGYTF. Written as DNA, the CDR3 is TGTGCCAGCAGTTTCGGACGGGGAGGCTACACCTTC.

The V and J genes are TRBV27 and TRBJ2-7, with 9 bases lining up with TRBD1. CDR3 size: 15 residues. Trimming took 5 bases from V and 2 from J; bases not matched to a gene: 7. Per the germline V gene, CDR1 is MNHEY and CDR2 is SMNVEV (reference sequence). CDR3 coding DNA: TGTGCCAGCAGTCCTGGGACAGGGAATCCCTACGAGCAGTACTTC. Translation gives CASSPGTGNPYEQYF.

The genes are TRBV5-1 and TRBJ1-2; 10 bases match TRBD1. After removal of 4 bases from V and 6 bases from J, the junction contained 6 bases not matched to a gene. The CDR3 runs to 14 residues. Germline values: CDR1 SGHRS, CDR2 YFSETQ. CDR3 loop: CASSRQGADHGYTF. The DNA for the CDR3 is TGCGCCAGCAGCCGACAGGGGGCAGATCATGGCTACACCTTC. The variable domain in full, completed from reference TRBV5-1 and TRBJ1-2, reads KAGVTQTPRYLIKTRGQQVTLSCSPISGHRSVSWYQQTPGQGLQFLFEYFSETQRNKGNFPGRFSGRQFSNSRSEMNVSTLELGDSALYLCASSRQGADHGYTFGSGTRLTVV.

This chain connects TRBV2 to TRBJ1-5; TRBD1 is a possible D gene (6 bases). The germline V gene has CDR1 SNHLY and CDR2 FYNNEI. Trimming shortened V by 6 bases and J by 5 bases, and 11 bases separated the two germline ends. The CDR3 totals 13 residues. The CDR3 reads CASSTGLDQPQHF. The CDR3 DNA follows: TGTGCCAGCAGCACAGGGTTAGATCAGCCCCAGCATTTT.